A single sample gave rise to the 4 T cell receptor beta chains below, sequenced in a study of CD8 T cells in ankylosing spondylitis. One entry per CDR3 protein results from TCRdb running MiXCR on the 5' RACE reads. Seen here are 250,000 to 400,000 distinct CDR3 sequences, around 10% observed once, and the top ten hold roughly 9.5%. Sequences were obtained from blood, either unsorted or a sorted T cell fraction (not recorded which). Every receptor here comes from a female donor with ankylosing spondylitis or in good health (not recorded which).

This clonotype was seen many times. V and J are TRBV2 and TRBJ2-5, with TRBD2 matching 13 bases. The CDR3 sequence is 16 residues long. The trim removed 3 bases at V and 5 bases at J, leaving 6 bases unmatched. Germline CDR1 SNHLY, CDR2 FYNNEI. CDR3 residues: CASSDGTSGDLETQYF. In nucleotides, the CDR3 is TGTGCCAGCAGTGATGGGACTAGCGGGGATTTGGAGACCCAGTACTTC.

V is TRBV28 and J is TRBJ1-1; TRBD1 matches at 8 bases. The length of the CDR3 is 12 residues. V was pared by 10 bases and J by 5 bases, with 6 bases of the junction left unmatched. Germline loops: CDR1 MDHEN, CDR2 SYDVKM. The DNA for the CDR3 is TGTGCCACCAGGACAGGGTGGACTGAAGCTTTCTTT. It specifies CATRTGWTEAFF. The whole variable domain, remainder taken from reference TRBV28 and TRBJ1-1, is DVKVTQSSRYLVKRTGEKVFLECVQDMDHENMFWYRQDPGLGLRLIYFSYDVKMKEKGDIPEGYSVSREKKERFSLILESASTNQTSMYLCATRTGWTEAFFGQGTRLTVV.

This chain links TRBV20-1 with TRBJ2-3; D perhaps matches TRBD1 (6 bases). This CDR3 is 17 amino acids long. Germline assignment: CDR1 DFQATT and CDR2 SNEGSKA (reference sequence). In DNA form, the CDR3 reads TGCTGCGCTAGAGATTTAGTTAGAGAGGGGGACACAGATACGCAGTATTTT. Protein sequence: CCARDLVREGDTDTQYF.

The chain has TRBV10-3 and TRBJ2-2; D may match TRBD1 or TRBD2 (5 bases each). The CDR3 contains 20 residues. V gave up 2 bases and J gave up 0 bases, with 22 bases separating them. From germline, CDR1 is ENHRY and CDR2 SYGVKD. CDR3 DNA: TGTGCCATCAGTGAGAGGTCAGGGAGCGGTAACACACCGAACACCGGGGAGCTGTTTTTT. Its translation is CAISERSGSGNTPNTGELFF.